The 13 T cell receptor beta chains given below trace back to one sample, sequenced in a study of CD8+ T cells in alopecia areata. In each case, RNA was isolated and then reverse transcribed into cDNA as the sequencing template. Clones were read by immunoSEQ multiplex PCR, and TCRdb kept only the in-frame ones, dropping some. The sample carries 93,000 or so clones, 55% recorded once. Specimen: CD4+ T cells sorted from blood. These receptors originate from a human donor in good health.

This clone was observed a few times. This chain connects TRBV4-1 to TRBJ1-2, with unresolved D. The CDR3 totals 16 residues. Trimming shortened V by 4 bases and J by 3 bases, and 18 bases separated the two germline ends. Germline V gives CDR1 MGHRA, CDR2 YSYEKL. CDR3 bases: TGCGCCAGCAGCCCCGTACTGCAGAAAGACTACTATGGCTACACCTTC. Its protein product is CASSPVLQKDYYGYTF.

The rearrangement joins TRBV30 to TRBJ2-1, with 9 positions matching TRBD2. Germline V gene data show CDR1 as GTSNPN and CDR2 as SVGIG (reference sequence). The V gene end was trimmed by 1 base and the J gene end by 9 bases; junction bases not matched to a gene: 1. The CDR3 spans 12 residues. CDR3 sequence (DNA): TGTGCCTGGAGTGGTAGCGGGGGTGAGCAGTTCTTC. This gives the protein CAWSGSGGEQFF.

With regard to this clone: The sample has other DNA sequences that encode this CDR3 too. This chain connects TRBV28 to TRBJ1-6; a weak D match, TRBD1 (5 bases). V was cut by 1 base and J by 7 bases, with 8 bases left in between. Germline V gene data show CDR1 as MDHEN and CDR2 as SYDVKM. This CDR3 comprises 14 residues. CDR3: CASSLYGGNSPLHF. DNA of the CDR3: TGTGCCAGCAGTTTATACGGGGGAAATTCACCCCTCCACTTT.

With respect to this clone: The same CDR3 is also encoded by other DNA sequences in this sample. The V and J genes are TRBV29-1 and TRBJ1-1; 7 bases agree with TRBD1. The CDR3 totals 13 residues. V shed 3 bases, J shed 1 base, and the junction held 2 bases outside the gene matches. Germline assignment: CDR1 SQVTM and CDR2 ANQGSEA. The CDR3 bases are TGCAGCGTTGAGGGGACAGAGAACACTGAAGCTTTCTTT. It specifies CSVEGTENTEAFF.

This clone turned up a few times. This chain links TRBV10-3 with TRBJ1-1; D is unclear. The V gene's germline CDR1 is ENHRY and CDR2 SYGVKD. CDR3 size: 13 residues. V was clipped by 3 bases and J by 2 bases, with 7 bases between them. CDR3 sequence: CAISDRPNTEAFF. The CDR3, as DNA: TGTGCCATCAGTGACCGGCCTAACACTGAAGCTTTCTTT.

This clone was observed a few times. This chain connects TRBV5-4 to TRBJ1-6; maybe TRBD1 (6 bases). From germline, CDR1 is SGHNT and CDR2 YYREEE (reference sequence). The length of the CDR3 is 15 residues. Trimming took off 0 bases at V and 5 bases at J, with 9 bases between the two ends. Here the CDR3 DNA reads TGTGCCAGCAGCTTGGATCAGGGGAATAATTCACCCCTCCACTTT. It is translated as CASSLDQGNNSPLHF. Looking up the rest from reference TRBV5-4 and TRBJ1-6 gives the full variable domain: ETGVTQSPTHLIKTRGQQVTLRCSSQSGHNTVSWYQQALGQGPQFIFQYYREEENGRGNFPPRFSGLQFPNYSSELNVNALELDDSALYLCASSLDQGNNSPLHFGNGTRLTVT.

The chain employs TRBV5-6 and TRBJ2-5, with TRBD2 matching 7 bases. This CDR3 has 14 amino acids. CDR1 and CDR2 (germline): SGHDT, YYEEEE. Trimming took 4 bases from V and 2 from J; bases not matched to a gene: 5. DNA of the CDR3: TGTGCCAGCAGCGGCACCGGGGGGCAAGAGACCCAGTACTTC. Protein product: CASSGTGGQETQYF.

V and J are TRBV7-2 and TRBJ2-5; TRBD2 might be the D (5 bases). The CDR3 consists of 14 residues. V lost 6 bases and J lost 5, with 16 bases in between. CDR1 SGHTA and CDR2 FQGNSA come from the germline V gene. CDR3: CASSFQGSGETQYF. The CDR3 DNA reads TGTGCCAGCAGTTTTCAAGGGAGTGGGGAGACCCAGTACTTC.

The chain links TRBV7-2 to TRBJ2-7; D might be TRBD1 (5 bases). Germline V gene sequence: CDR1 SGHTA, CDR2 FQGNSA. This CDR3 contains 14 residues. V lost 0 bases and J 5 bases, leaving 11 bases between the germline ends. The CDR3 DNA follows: TGTGCCAGCAGCTTAGCGGCAGGGTCGAACGAGCAGTACTTC. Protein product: CASSLAAGSNEQYF.

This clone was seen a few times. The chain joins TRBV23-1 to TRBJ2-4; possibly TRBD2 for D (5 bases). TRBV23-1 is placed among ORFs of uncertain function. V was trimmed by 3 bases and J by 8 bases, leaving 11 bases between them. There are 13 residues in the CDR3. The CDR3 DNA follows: TGCGCCAGCAGTCATGCCGAGAGGGACATTCAGTACTTC. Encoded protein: CASSHAERDIQYF.

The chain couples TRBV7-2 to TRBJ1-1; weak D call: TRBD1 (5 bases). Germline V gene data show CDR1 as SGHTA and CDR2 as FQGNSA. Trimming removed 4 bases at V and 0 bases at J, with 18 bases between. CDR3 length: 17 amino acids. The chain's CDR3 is CASSWTGTGHMNTEAFF. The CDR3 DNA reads TGTGCCAGCAGCTGGACCGGGACCGGTCACATGAACACTGAAGCTTTCTTT.

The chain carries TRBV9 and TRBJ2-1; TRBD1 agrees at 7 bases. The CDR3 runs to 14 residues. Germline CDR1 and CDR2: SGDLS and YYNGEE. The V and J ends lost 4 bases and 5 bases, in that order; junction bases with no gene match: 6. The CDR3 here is CASSRQGFNNEQFF. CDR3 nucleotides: TGTGCCAGCAGCCGACAGGGATTCAACAATGAGCAGTTCTTC. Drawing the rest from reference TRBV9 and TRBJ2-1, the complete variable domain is DSGVTQTPKHLITATGQRVTLRCSPRSGDLSVYWYQQSLDQGLQFLIQYYNGEERAKGNILERFSAQQFPDLHSELNLSSLELGDSALYFCASSRQGFNNEQFFGPGTRLTVL.

CDR3 amino acids: CAWAEGSTDTQYF. CDR3 nucleotide sequence: TGTGCCTGGGCGGAGGGAAGCACAGATACGCAGTATTTT. This chain connects TRBV30 to TRBJ2-3; tentative D call: TRBD2 (6 bases). Germline V lookup: CDR1 GTSNPN, CDR2 SVGIG (reference sequence). The CDR3 runs to 13 residues. V lost 5 bases and J lost 0, with 9 bases in between.